The T cell receptor (beta chain) described here comes from a study of blood T cell repertoires in COVID-19. Participant ages covered about 18 to 90 years across about 25 US areas. Symptom resolution, clearance, or two negative PCRs marked donors in Cohort 3 as recovered. The germline gives CDR1 SGHDN, CDR2 FVKESK. This CDR3 has 15 residues. The J segment lost 1 base and the V segment lost 4 bases, leaving 3 bases of the junction unmatched. The method was immunoSEQ multiplex PCR; TCRdb's version includes in-frame clones alone and lacks a portion of them. The repertoire holds 150,000 to 200,000 clones, with more than 70% as singletons.

The sequencing input was PBMCs or T cells enriched from blood (not recorded which). The TCR comes from a man aged 35 to 55 who had recovered from COVID-19. The V and J genes are TRBV14 and TRBJ2-7, with 11 bases identical to TRBD1. CDR3 DNA: TGTGCCAGCAGCCCCCGGGACAGGGGGTCCTACGAGCAGTACGTC. It codes for CASSPRDRGSYEQYV.